A selection of T cell receptor beta chains follows, all from one sample in a study of chemoradiotherapy in HPV16-positive cancers. TCRdb's copy holds only in-frame clones and misses some; the assay was immunoSEQ multiplex PCR. The sample consists of under 15,000 clones, 70% to 85% of them appearing once. Sampling was performed from a patient who underwent chemoradiotherapy. The receptors were sampled from a human donor with HPV-associated anogenital cancer. Each CDR3 is given with its conserved first and last residue. The order of the fields is J gene, D gene, clone size, V gene, CDR3 protein, CDR3 DNA. The D gene is left open where the match is weak. Size tells how often a clone was seen (once, few, many) or the class of an expanded clone, and some rows leave it out.

>TRBJ2-1|NA|once|TRBV19
CASSVWARDGEQFF
TGTGCCAGTAGTGTGTGGGCTAGAGACGGTGAGCAGTTCTTC
>TRBJ1-6|NA|NA|TRBV7-2
CASTEPGSSYNSPLHF
TGTGCCAGCACCGAACCTGGGAGCTCCTATAATTCACCCCTCCACTTT
>TRBJ2-5|TRBD1|NA|TRBV6-4
CASSFTGGPRETQYF
TGTGCCAGCAGTTTTACAGGGGGGCCTCGGGAGACCCAGTACTTC
>TRBJ1-4|NA|once|TRBV4-3
CASSQDRGGWVFF
TGCGCCAGCAGCCAAGATCGAGGCGGGTGGGTGTTTTTT
>TRBJ1-1|NA|once|TRBV18
CASSPGRDTEAFF
TGTGCCAGCTCACCAGGCAGAGACACTGAAGCTTTCTTT
>TRBJ1-1|NA|NA|TRBV12-5
CASGPTLGPKNTEAFF
TGTGCTAGTGGTCCGACTCTAGGACCGAAGAACACTGAAGCTTTCTTT
>TRBJ1-1|TRBD1|NA|TRBV10-3
CAIRGGAMNTEAFF
TGTGCCATCAGAGGGGGCGCCATGAACACTGAAGCTTTCTTT
>TRBJ1-5|NA|few|TRBV7-6
CASSLNSLKPQHF
TGTGCCAGCAGCTTAAACTCCCTTAAACCCCAGCATTTT
>TRBJ2-2|NA|NA|TRBV29-1
CSAGDTGELFF
TGCAGCGCTGGGGACACCGGGGAGCTGTTTTTT
>TRBJ1-4|NA|NA|TRBV19
CASSIPVANEKLFF
TGTGCCAGTAGTATCCCGGTAGCTAATGAAAAACTGTTTTTT
>TRBJ2-1|NA|NA|TRBV18
CASSQQGNEQFF
TGTGCCAGCTCACAACAGGGTAATGAGCAGTTCTTC
>TRBJ1-5|TRBD1|NA|TRBV5-1
CASSAGTGDNQPQHF
TGCGCCAGCAGCGCCGGGACAGGGGACAATCAGCCCCAGCATTTT
>TRBJ1-1|NA|once|TRBV7-2
CASSLMDRTEAFF
TGTGCCAGCAGCTTGATGGATCGAACTGAAGCTTTCTTT
>TRBJ2-1|NA|once|TRBV19
CASNFNRFPYNEQFF
TGTGCCAGTAATTTCAACAGGTTTCCCTACAATGAGCAGTTCTTC
>TRBJ1-4|NA|NA|TRBV7-9
CASSLEVEKLFF
TGTGCCAGCAGCTTAGAGGTGGAAAAACTGTTTTTT
>TRBJ2-7|TRBD2|few|TRBV4-1
CASSQRAGTSDYEQYF
TGCGCCAGCAGCCAAAGGGCCGGGACTAGCGACTACGAGCAGTACTTC
>TRBJ2-3|NA|few|TRBV25-1
CASRQGRGSTDTQYF
TGTGCCAGCAGACAGGGAAGGGGGAGCACAGATACGCAGTATTTT